This TCR beta chain was sequenced during a study of molecular identifiers for immune sequencing clone quantification. The use of previously described methods and listed TCR primers produced the bulk TCR libraries. TCRdb used MiXCR to reprocess the PCR reads, holding one entry per CDR3 protein. The sample has hundreds of thousands of distinct CDR3 sequences; 25% are singletons. Germline CDR1 and CDR2: SGHTA and FQGNSA. Trimming pared 4 bases from V and 2 bases from J, leaving 8 bases between. The CDR3 consists of 14 residues. Sorting selected naive CD8 T cells with a CD8+CD4-CCR7+CD45RA+ phenotype. The TCR was taken from a human donor in good health. Some libraries in this study had Jurkat cell RNA spiked in. The chain recombines TRBV7-2 with TRBJ2-2; no firm D call. Specimen: naive CD8+ T cells from blood, with Jurkat cell RNA spiked in. Subset in this sample: FACS-sorted CD8+CD4-CCR7+CD45RA+ naive T cells. The CDR3 is CASSSGPNTGELFF. In nucleotides, the CDR3 is TGTGCCAGCAGCTCAGGCCCTAACACCGGGGAGCTGTTTTTT.